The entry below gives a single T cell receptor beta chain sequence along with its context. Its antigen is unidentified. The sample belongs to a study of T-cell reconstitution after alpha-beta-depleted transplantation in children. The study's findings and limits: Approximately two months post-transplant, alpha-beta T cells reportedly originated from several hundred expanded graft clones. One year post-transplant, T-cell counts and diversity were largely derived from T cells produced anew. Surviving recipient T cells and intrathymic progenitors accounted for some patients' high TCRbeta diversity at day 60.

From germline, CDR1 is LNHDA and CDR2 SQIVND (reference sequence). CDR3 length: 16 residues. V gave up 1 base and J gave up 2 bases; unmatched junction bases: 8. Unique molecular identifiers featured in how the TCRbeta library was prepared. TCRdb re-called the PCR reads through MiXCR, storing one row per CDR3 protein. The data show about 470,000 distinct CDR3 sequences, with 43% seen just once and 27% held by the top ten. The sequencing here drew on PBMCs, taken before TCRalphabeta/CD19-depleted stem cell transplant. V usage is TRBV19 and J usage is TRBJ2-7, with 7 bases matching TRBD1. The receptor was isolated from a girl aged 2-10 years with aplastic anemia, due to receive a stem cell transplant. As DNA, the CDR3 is TGTGCCAGTAGTATAGGGGGTTCCGGGACAGCCTACGAGCAGTACTTC. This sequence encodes CASSIGGSGTAYEQYF.